This passage covers 4 T cell receptor beta chains from one sample sequenced in a study of control samples from healthy donors and cancer patients. Generated by immunoSEQ multiplex PCR, the TCRdb table keeps only in-frame clones and is missing some. The sample lists around 170,000 clones, 88% occurring once. The sequencing input was blood. These receptors came from a woman in her twenties or thirties in good health.

The chain's CDR3 is CASSYSSQATSPLHF. The CDR3 bases are TGTGCCAGCAGTTACTCATCACAGGCGACATCACCCCTCCACTTT. The chain links TRBV6-5 to TRBJ1-6; D may be TRBD1 (5 bases). The V gene's germline CDR1 is MNHEY and CDR2 SVGAGI. Trimming removed 0 bases from V and 10 bases from J, with 13 bases in between. The CDR3 runs 15 residues.

The CDR3 nucleotides are TGTGCCAGCAGCTCGACTAGCGGGAGGGCCGGTCCGATGTACTTC. It specifies CASSSTSGRAGPMYF. The chain combines TRBV7-2 with TRBJ2-7; 14 positions agree with TRBD2. The CDR3 contains 15 residues. Per germline, CDR1 SGHTA and CDR2 FQGNSA. After removal of 4 bases from V and 12 bases from J, the junction contained 11 bases not matched to a gene.

The CDR3 spells CASSLREVEVDEQFF. The CDR3 nucleotides read TGCGCCAGCAGCTTACGGGAGGTTGAAGTCGATGAGCAGTTCTTC. J is TRBJ2-1 and V is TRBV4-1; TRBD2 aligns across 7 bases. The junction had 12 bases not matched to a gene; V was cut back by 5 bases and J by 8 bases. The germline gives CDR1 MGHRA, CDR2 YSYEKL. The length of the CDR3 is 15 residues.

V gene TRBV11-2 combines with J gene TRBJ2-1; 7 bases map to TRBD1. Per germline, CDR1 SGHAT and CDR2 FQNNGV. V trimming: 4 bases; J trimming: 0 bases; junction bases outside the gene matches: 3. The CDR3 is 15 residues long. The CDR3 DNA reads as TGTGCCAGCAGCTCGCGGACAGGCTCCTACAATGAGCAGTTCTTC. Translating it yields CASSSRTGSYNEQFF.